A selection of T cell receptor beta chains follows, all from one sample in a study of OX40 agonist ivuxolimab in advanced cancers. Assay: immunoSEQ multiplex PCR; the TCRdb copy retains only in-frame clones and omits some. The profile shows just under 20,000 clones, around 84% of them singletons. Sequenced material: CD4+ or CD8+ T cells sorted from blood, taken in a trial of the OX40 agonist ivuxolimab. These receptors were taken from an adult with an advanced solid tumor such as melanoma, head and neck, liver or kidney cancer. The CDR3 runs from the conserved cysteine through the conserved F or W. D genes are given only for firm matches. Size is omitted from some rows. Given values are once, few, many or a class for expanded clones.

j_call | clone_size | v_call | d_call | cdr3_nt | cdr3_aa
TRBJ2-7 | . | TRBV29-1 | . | TGCAGCGTTGAATTGGGTTTCGAGCAGTACTTC | CSVELGFEQYF
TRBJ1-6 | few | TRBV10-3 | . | TGTGCCATCAGTGACCCAGGCTCACCCCTCCACTTT | CAISDPGSPLHF
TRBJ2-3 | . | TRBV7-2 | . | TGTGCCAGCAGCCCGGACTACCTTAGCACAGATACGCAGTATTTT | CASSPDYLSTDTQYF
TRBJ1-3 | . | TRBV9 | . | TGTGCCAGCAGCGTAGAGAGGGGGATTGGAAACACCATATATTTT | CASSVERGIGNTIYF
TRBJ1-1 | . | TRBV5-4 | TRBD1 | TGTGCCAGCAGACAGGGGAGAGAGATGAACACTGAAGCTTTCTTT | CASRQGREMNTEAFF
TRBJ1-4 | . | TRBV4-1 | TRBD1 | TGCGCCAGCAGCCAAGGGACAGGGGATGAAAAACTGTTTTTT | CASSQGTGDEKLFF
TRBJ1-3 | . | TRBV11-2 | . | TGTGCCAGCAGCTCCAGGAGCTCTGGAAACACCATATATTTT | CASSSRSSGNTIYF
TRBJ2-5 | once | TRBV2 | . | TGTGCCAGCAGTGAAGCGCCGACGAGGAGAGAGACCCAGTACTTC | CASSEAPTRRETQYF
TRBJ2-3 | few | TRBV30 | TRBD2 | TGTGCCTGGAGTGTGAACCCCTTACTAGCGGGAGGGCCCTCAGATACGCAGTATTTT | CAWSVNPLLAGGPSDTQYF
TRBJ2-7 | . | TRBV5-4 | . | TGTGCCAGCAACCTGGACTTCTACGAGCAGTACTTC | CASNLDFYEQYF
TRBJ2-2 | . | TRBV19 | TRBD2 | TGTGCCAGTAGTATAAGGCGGGGGGGCCGGACCGGGGAGCTGTTTTTT | CASSIRRGGRTGELFF
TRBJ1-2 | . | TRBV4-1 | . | TGCGCCAGCAGCCAAGAGAGGAGACAAACGCCAACTAACTATGGCTACACCTTC | CASSQERRQTPTNYGYTF
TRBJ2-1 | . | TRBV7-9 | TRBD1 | TGTGCCAGCAGCTTACCCCCCGGGACAGGGGGCTACAATGAGCAGTTCTTC | CASSLPPGTGGYNEQFF
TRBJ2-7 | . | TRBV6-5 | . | TGTGCCAGCAGTCATTCATCCCGGGAAGAGCAGTACTTC | CASSHSSREEQYF
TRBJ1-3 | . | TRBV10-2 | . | TGCGCCAGCAGTGATAGCGGAACCTCTGGAAACACCATATATTTT | CASSDSGTSGNTIYF
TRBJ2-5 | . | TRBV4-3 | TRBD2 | TGCGCCAGCAGCTTAGCGGGGGGGCCACGAGAGACCCAGTACTTC | CASSLAGGPRETQYF
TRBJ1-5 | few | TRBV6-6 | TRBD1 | TGTGCCAGCAGTTACGGGACAGCTTACAATCAGCCCCAGCATTTT | CASSYGTAYNQPQHF
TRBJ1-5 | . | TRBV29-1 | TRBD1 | TGCAGCGTCGCTGGGACAGATGGGATGACCCAGCATTTT | CSVAGTDGMTQHF
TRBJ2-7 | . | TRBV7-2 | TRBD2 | TGTGCCAGCAGCCGGGCTAGCGGGGCCACCTACGAGCAGTACTTC | CASSRASGATYEQYF
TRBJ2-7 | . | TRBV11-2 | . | TGTGCCAGCAGCTCAGGGACTTATACGGGTGAGCAGTACTTC | CASSSGTYTGEQYF
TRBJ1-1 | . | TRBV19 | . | TGTGCCAGTAGAAGGGACACTGAAGCTTTCTTT | CASRRDTEAFF
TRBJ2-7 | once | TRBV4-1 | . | TGCGCCAGCAGCCAAATGAAGGGAGGAGGTAGACCTTACGAGCAGTACTTC | CASSQMKGGGRPYEQYF
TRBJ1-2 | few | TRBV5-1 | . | TGCGCCAGCAGCTTGGTGATGGGGACGGACGAGTCCTATGGCTACACCTTC | CASSLVMGTDESYGYTF
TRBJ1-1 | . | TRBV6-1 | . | TGTGCCAGCAGTGGCGGAGGGAACACTGAAGCTTTCTTT | CASSGGGNTEAFF
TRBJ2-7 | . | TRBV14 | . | TGTGCCAGCAGCCAAGGGCAGCCAGTCTACGAGCAGTACTTC | CASSQGQPVYEQYF
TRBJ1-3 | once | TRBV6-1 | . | TGTGCCAGCAGTGCATGGGTTTTAGGCGGAAACACCATATATTTT | CASSAWVLGGNTIYF
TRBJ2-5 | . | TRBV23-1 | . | TGCGCCAGCAGCGAAGAGACCCAGTACTTC | CASSEETQYF
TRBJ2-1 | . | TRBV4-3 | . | TGCGCCAGCAGCGATGCCGGCCTAGGGCTAGGCGGTCAATACAATGAGCAGTTCTTC | CASSDAGLGLGGQYNEQFF
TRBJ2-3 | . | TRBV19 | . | TGTGCCAGTAACTTGGAAATCACAGATACGCAGTATTTT | CASNLEITDTQYF
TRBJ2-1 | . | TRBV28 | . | TGTGCCAGCAGTTTAAAGCTTAGCTCCTACAATGAGCAGTTCTTC | CASSLKLSSYNEQFF
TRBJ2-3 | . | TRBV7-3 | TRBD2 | TGTGCCAGCAGCCAGAGGCTAGCGGGATTCACAGATACGCAGTATTTT | CASSQRLAGFTDTQYF
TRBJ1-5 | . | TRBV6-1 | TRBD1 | TGTGCCAGCAGTGAACAGGGGGCGGGACAGCCCCAGCATTTT | CASSEQGAGQPQHF
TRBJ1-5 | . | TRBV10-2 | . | TGCGCCAGCAGTACTACAGGGAAGGGTGTCAATCAGCCCCAGCATTTT | CASSTTGKGVNQPQHF
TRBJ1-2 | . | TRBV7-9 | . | TGTGCCAGCAGCTTATATGGAACAGCAGATAACTATGGCTACACCTTC | CASSLYGTADNYGYTF
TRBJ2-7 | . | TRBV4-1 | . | TGCGCCAGCAGCCACGAAATGCCCCGGGACTCCCGCTCCTACGAGCAGTACTTC | CASSHEMPRDSRSYEQYF
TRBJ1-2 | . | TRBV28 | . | TGTGCCAGCAACCGGCTCACAGGGCTCGAGGGCTACACCTTC | CASNRLTGLEGYTF
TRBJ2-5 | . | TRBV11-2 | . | TGTGCCAGCAGCTCGGTTTGGCAGGGTACGGGAGAGCAGTACTTC | CASSSVWQGTGEQYF
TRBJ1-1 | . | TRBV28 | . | TGTGCCAGCAGTTTCCTGACACCCACCAACACTGAAGCTTTCTTT | CASSFLTPTNTEAFF
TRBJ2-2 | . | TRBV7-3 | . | TGTGCCAGCAGCCCCACCCGGGGAACCGGGGAGCTGTTTTTT | CASSPTRGTGELFF
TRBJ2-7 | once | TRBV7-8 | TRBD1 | TGTGCCAGCAGTATAGGGACAGGGGGGTTCCACGAGCAGTACTTC | CASSIGTGGFHEQYF
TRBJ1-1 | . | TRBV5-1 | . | TGCGCCAGCAGCTTTACAGGGATCACTGAAGCTTTCTTT | CASSFTGITEAFF
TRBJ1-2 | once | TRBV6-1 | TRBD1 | TGTGCCACCCACGAGCCGGGACAGGGTTACTATGGCTACACCTTC | CATHEPGQGYYGYTF
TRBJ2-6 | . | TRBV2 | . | TGTGCCAGCAGACAGATATCTGGGGCCAACGTCCTGACTTTC | CASRQISGANVLTF
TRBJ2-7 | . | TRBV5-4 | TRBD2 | TGTGCCAGCAGCTACGGGACTAGCGGGAGGGTGGGGGGAGACGAGCAGTACTTC | CASSYGTSGRVGGDEQYF
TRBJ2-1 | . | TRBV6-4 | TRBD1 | TGTGCCAGCAGTGTCATGCCGGGACAGGGATTTGAGCAGTTCTTC | CASSVMPGQGFEQFF
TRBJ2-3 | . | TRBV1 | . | TGCACCGAATTCAAGGACCAAGGCCAGTATTTT | CTEFKDQGQYF
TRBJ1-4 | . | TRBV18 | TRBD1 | TGTGCCAGCTCCGGACAGGGCAATGAAAAACTGTTTTTT | CASSGQGNEKLFF
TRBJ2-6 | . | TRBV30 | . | TGTGCCTGGAGTCTCAGTCTGTCTGGGGCCAACGTCCTGACTTTC | CAWSLSLSGANVLTF
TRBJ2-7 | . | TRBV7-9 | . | TGTGCCAGCAGCTTGGGCAATACTCAGCAGTACTTC | CASSLGNTQQYF
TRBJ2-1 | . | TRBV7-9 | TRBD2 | TGTGCCAGCAGCGCACGCTTAAGGACTAGCAACAATGAGCAGTTCTTC | CASSARLRTSNNEQFF
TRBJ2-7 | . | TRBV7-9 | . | TGTGCCAGCAGCTTAGCCGGGACATCCAGCGAGCAGTACTTC | CASSLAGTSSEQYF
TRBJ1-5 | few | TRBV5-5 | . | TGTGCCAGCAGCTTGTCTATGGGTGGGCAGCCCCAGCATTTT | CASSLSMGGQPQHF
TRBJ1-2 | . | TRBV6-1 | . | TGTGCCAGCAGTGAAACTGGGGGGCGGGGAGGCTACACCTTC | CASSETGGRGGYTF